This T cell receptor beta chain derives from a study of T-cell reconstitution after alpha-beta-depleted transplantation in children. Study-level results: Newly produced T cells mostly accounted for T-cell counts and diversity one year post-transplant. As was reported, about two months after transplant, alpha-beta T cells came from several hundred expanded graft clones. Several patients had high TCRbeta diversity at day 60; it came from surviving recipient T cells and thymic progenitors.

Germline V gene data show CDR1 as DFQATT and CDR2 as SNEGSKA (reference sequence). The CDR3 runs to 14 residues. V lost 1 base and J lost 7; bases outside the gene matches: 9. Concerning this clonotype itself: Its antigen is not known.

Unique molecular identifiers were incorporated when the TCRbeta library was constructed. TCRdb redid the calling of the PCR reads with MiXCR, one entry per CDR3 protein. The sample lists 500,000 or so distinct CDR3 sequences; 9.5% to 12% were seen once. The V and J genes are TRBV20-1 and TRBJ2-7, with TRBD1 matching 8 bases. The receptor was isolated from a female patient aged 2 to 10 who had a stem cell transplant for aplastic anemia, so the T cells may come from the graft donor. The input for sequencing was PBMCs, mostly from graft donor cells, taken 180 days after TCRalphabeta/CD19-depleted stem cell transplant. The CDR3 bases are TGCAGTGCTAGAGCCAACCAGGGGGCGGGGGAGCAGTACGTC. Its translation is CSARANQGAGEQYV.